This paragraph covers one T cell receptor (beta chain) sequence. The data stem from a study of T-cell reconstitution after alpha-beta-depleted transplantation in children. Trimming at V came to 1 base and at J to 3 bases, leaving 8 bases not matched to a gene. CDR1 and CDR2 from the germline V gene are SGHKS and YYEKEE (reference sequence). The CDR3 is 16 amino acids. This sample's TCRbeta library carried unique molecular identifier barcodes. TCRdb re-called the PCR reads through MiXCR, storing one row per CDR3 protein. Seen here are around 530,000 distinct CDR3 sequences, about 31% observed once, and the top ten hold about 2.3%.

The specimen comprised PBMCs from the stem cell graft donor, sampled from the stem cell graft. The TCR comes from a human donor who donated a stem cell graft to a child with aplastic anemia. V gene TRBV5-5 combines with J gene TRBJ2-7, with TRBD1 identical over 9 bases. The CDR3 nucleotides read TGTGCCAGCAGCTTGATAGGGACAGGGTCCCTCTACGAGCAGTACTTC. This encodes CASSLIGTGSLYEQYF.